The 4 T cell receptor beta chains listed next were all sequenced from one sample in a study of T cell responses to AZD1222 COVID-19 vaccine. The assay was immunoSEQ multiplex PCR, and TCRdb's table has in-frame clones only and misses some. The table has under 200,000 clones, about 91% seen once; the top ten hold 4.4%. The starting material was peripheral blood, obtained on day 0 of MenACWY control vaccination. The source of these receptors is an adult in good health.

The chain uses TRBV6-5 and TRBJ2-3; tentative D call: TRBD2 (5 bases). CDR1 and CDR2 (germline): MNHEY, SVGAGI. V was trimmed by 5 bases and J by 1 base, leaving 13 bases between them. The CDR3 is 15 residues long. CDR3 protein: CASSLSWGGTDTQYF. CDR3 nucleotide sequence: TGTGCCAGCAGTCTGAGTTGGGGAGGCACAGATACGCAGTATTTT.

This clone has a handful of counts. The chain couples TRBV7-2 to TRBJ2-7, with 7 positions matching TRBD1. Germline lookup yields CDR1 SGHTA and CDR2 FQGNSA. The CDR3 spans 13 residues. Trimming at V came to 8 bases and at J to 7 bases, leaving 11 bases not matched to a gene. Written as DNA, the CDR3 is TGTGCCAGCCATCGCCAGGGGGAAACGGAGCAGTACTTC. Its translation is CASHRQGETEQYF.

This chain uses TRBV6-5 with TRBJ2-1, with unresolved D. This CDR3 has 12 amino acids. Germline V CDR1 and CDR2: MNHEY, SVGAGI. V gave up 4 bases and J gave up 9 bases, with 10 bases separating them. CDR3 DNA sequence: TGTGCCAGCAGTTCCCCTGGTTTTGAGCAGTTCTTC. Translation gives CASSSPGFEQFF.

V is TRBV6-4 and J is TRBJ1-2; 9 nucleotides line up with TRBD1. Trimming cost V 4 bases and J 8 bases; bases outside gene matches: 11. Germline assignment: CDR1 MRHNA and CDR2 SNTAGT. The CDR3 has 15 residues. CDR3 bases: TGTGCCAGCAGTGCGTCACCGCCGGGACAGGGAGGCTACACCTTC. This codes for CASSASPPGQGGYTF.